Below are 29 T cell receptor beta chains sequenced from a single sample in a study of CD4 T cells in relation to SARS-CoV-2 and coronaviruses. Antigens for these TCRs are unknown. The unexposed donors gave CD4+ T cells in about 2011-2018, prior to COVID-19. After about 10 days of culture, CD4+ T cells were isolated. Sequencing was performed with immunoSEQ multiplex PCR; in TCRdb, only in-frame clones are kept and a portion is missing. This table has roughly 17,000 clones, around four fifths appearing once. Sequencing was performed on CD4+ T cells from PBMCs, cultured in vitro. These receptors came from a human donor in good health.

The V call is TRBV6-1, the J call TRBJ2-2; D is unresolved. Germline-derived CDR1 and CDR2 are MNHNS and SASEGT. The ends were cut back, 3 bases at V and 0 bases at J, with 8 bases in the middle. This CDR3 is 15 amino acids long. CDR3 nucleotides: TGTGCCAGCAGTGAGAAAAGGGCGAACACCGGGGAGCTGTTTTTT. This codes for CASSEKRANTGELFF.

Points on this clone: One end of the junction fails to match germline, which may point to a read error. The chain employs TRBV6-5 and TRBJ1-6; unclear D gene. In germline, CDR1 is MNHEY, CDR2 SVGAGI. The CDR3 totals 15 residues. In nucleotides, the CDR3 is TGTGCCAGCAGCTACTCCGGACCGCCGAATTCACCCCTCCACTTT. This gives the protein CASSYSGPPNSPLHF.

The V gene is TRBV27, the J gene TRBJ2-7; 7 bases match TRBD2. The V gene's germline CDR1 is MNHEY and CDR2 SMNVEV (reference sequence). V lost 4 bases to trimming and J lost 9 bases; unmatched junction nucleotides: 12. This CDR3 has 14 residues. CDR3: CASSYFPTRGGQYF. In nucleotides, the CDR3 is TGTGCCAGCAGTTACTTTCCCACGCGCGGGGGGCAGTACTTC.

This chain links TRBV14 with TRBJ2-3; 7 positions agree with TRBD2. The CDR3 sequence is 15 residues long. J was trimmed by 2 bases and V by 4 bases; bases with no gene match: 6. The germline V gene encodes CDR1 SGHDN and CDR2 FVKESK. The CDR3 reads CASSPAGTNTDTQYF. Here the CDR3 DNA reads TGTGCCAGCAGCCCTGCCGGGACTAACACAGATACGCAGTATTTT.

The rearrangement uses TRBV15 and TRBJ2-7; D is unclear. The length of the CDR3 is 17 residues. V shed 1 base and J shed 0 bases, with 16 bases lying between them. CDR1 is LNHNV, CDR2 YYDKDF, per germline (reference sequence). CDR3 sequence (DNA): TGTGCCACCAGCAGAGGGGTAAATCGCGGCAGCTCCTACGAGCAGTACTTC. As protein: CATSRGVNRGSSYEQYF.

The chain has TRBV6-5 and TRBJ1-6, with 8 bases matching TRBD1. V trimming: 1 base; J trimming: 8 bases; junction bases outside the gene matches: 1. The germline gives CDR1 MNHEY, CDR2 SVGAGI. CDR3 length equals 14 residues. The CDR3: CASSYLDRDSPLHF. The DNA of the CDR3 is TGTGCCAGCAGTTACTTGGACAGGGATTCACCCCTCCACTTT.

This clone was picked up one time. The chain uses TRBV19 and TRBJ2-5; D is unclear. This CDR3 region has 16 residues. V dropped 5 bases and J dropped 0 bases, with 16 bases sitting between them. Germline V gene data show CDR1 as LNHDA and CDR2 as SQIVND (reference sequence). DNA for the CDR3: TGTGCCAGTAGTCTGGGGAACAACCCCTACCAAGAGACCCAGTACTTC. Its protein product is CASSLGNNPYQETQYF. The complete variable domain, with remaining parts taken from reference TRBV19 and TRBJ2-5, reads DGGITQSPKYLFRKEGQNVTLSCEQNLNHDAMYWYRQDPGQGLRLIYYSQIVNDFQKGDIAEGYSVSREKKESFPLTVTSAQKNPTAFYLCASSLGNNPYQETQYFGPGTRLLVL.

The V gene is TRBV9, the J gene TRBJ1-3; D remains unclear. CDR1 and CDR2 (germline): SGDLS, YYNGEE. The length of the CDR3 is 18 residues. V gave up 1 base and J gave up 0 bases, with 17 bases separating them. The CDR3 region has the DNA TGTGCCAGCAGCGTATACGTTGGGCAGCTTAGCTCTGGAAACACCATATATTTT. Amino acids: CASSVYVGQLSSGNTIYF.

The chain has TRBV12-3 or TRBV12-4 and TRBJ2-3; unclear D gene. The CDR3 is 13 residues long. The V end lost 3 bases, the J end lost 0 bases, and 4 bases lay between the germline ends. CDR3 coding DNA: TGTGCCAGCAGTTTCATTAGCACAGATACGCAGTATTTT. Residues: CASSFISTDTQYF.

The rearrangement joins TRBV28 to TRBJ1-6; 10 bases line up with TRBD1. V gave up 5 bases and J gave up 9 bases; unmatched junction bases: 10. Germline values: CDR1 MDHEN, CDR2 SYDVKM. The CDR3 sequence is 16 residues long. The CDR3 DNA reads TGTGCCAGCAGTCCTCCGTCCGGGACAGGGGTTTCACCCCTCCACTTT. It encodes CASSPPSGTGVSPLHF.

This clone showed up just once. The genes are TRBV5-1 and TRBJ2-7, with 8 bases identical to TRBD1. V lost 4 bases and J lost 0; bases outside the gene matches: 6. CDR1 is SGHRS and CDR2 is YFSETQ in the germline V gene. CDR3 length: 15 residues. CDR3 nucleotides: TGCGCCAGCAGCCCGGGACAGGAGAGCTCCTACGAGCAGTACTTC. Translation: CASSPGQESSYEQYF.

This chain joins TRBV5-4 and TRBJ1-1; 7 nucleotides agree with TRBD1. The CDR3 length is 15 residues. CDR1 is SGHNT and CDR2 is YYREEE in the germline V gene (reference sequence). V gave up 0 bases and J gave up 4 bases; unmatched junction bases: 6. CDR3 loop: CASSLASNRGTEAFF. The DNA of the CDR3 is TGTGCCAGCAGCTTGGCCTCGAACAGGGGCACTGAAGCTTTCTTT.

The chain combines TRBV3-1 (or the pseudogene TRBV3-2) with TRBJ2-1, with 13 bases lining up with TRBD2. J gave up 4 bases and V 1 base, and 10 bases lay outside the gene matches. CDR1 LGHDT and CDR2 YNNKEL come from the germline V gene (reference sequence). This CDR3 comprises 19 residues. The CDR3 spells CASSQVRGLAGSRYNEQFF. CDR3 in DNA: TGTGCCAGCAGCCAAGTTAGGGGACTAGCGGGAAGCCGGTACAATGAGCAGTTCTTC.

Written as DNA, the CDR3 is TGTGCCAGCAGTTTATCACGGGAGAGGTACGAGCAGTACTTC. Its protein product is CASSLSRERYEQYF. The chain recombines TRBV27 with TRBJ2-7, with TRBD2 as a possible D gene (6 bases). V was trimmed by 0 bases and J by 4 bases, leaving 10 bases between them. Germline CDR1 reads MNHEY; CDR2 reads SMNVEV (reference sequence). CDR3 length: 14 amino acids.

CDR3 DNA sequence: TGTGCCAGCAGCGACCAAGGCGGCGCTAGCGGGACATACGAGCAGTACTTC. This codes for CASSDQGGASGTYEQYF. The chain combines TRBV7-9 with TRBJ2-7, with TRBD2 identical over 9 bases. Per the germline V gene, CDR1 is SEHNR and CDR2 is FQNEAQ (reference sequence). This CDR3 is 17 amino acids long. Germline trimming cut 5 bases from V and 4 bases from J; bases unmatched to any gene: 15.

This chain links TRBV7-9 with TRBJ2-1, with a weak D call TRBD2 (5 bases). Germline values: CDR1 SEHNR, CDR2 FQNEAQ (reference sequence). CDR3 length equals 15 residues. V was shortened by 5 bases and J by 4 bases, with 15 bases between the two germline ends. CDR3 loop: CASSGVGRGYNEQFF. The CDR3 region has the DNA TGTGCCAGCAGCGGGGTCGGGCGAGGGTACAATGAGCAGTTCTTC.

This rearrangement joins TRBV6-5 to TRBJ2-6; D might be TRBD1 (6 bases). The V end was cut by 6 bases, the J end by 1 base, with 10 bases between. Germline-derived CDR1 and CDR2 are MNHEY and SVGAGI. The CDR3 is made up of 15 amino acids. Here the CDR3 reads CASSLGASGANVLTF. The DNA of the CDR3 is TGTGCCAGCAGCTTGGGGGCGTCTGGGGCCAACGTCCTGACTTTC.

This clone occurred once. This chain's CDR3 is CASSEEGSNQPQHF. CDR3 coding DNA: TGTGCCAGCAGTGAAGAAGGCAGCAATCAGCCCCAGCATTTT. This chain connects TRBV25-1 to TRBJ1-5; no reliable D call. V was shortened by 2 bases and J by 1 base, with 6 bases between the two germline ends. Germline V gene data show CDR1 as MGHDK and CDR2 as SYGVNS. This CDR3 comprises 14 residues.

The chain has TRBV25-1 and TRBJ2-7; weak D call: TRBD1 (6 bases). This CDR3 is 12 amino acids long. The V gene's germline CDR1 is MGHDK and CDR2 SYGVNS. Trimming pared 4 bases from V and 6 bases from J, leaving 10 bases between. The CDR3 bases are TGTGCCAGCAGTGGAAACAGGGTCGAGCAGTACTTC. Translating it yields CASSGNRVEQYF.

This clone showed up just once. This chain connects TRBV12-5 to TRBJ2-7; no clear D. Germline V CDR1 and CDR2: LGHNT, FRNRAP. Trimming took 0 bases from V and 4 from J, leaving 13 bases between them. The CDR3 is 15 residues long. As DNA, the CDR3 is TGTGCTAGTGGTTTGGTACTCGCGTTTAGGTACGAGCAGTACTTC. This codes for CASGLVLAFRYEQYF.

The J gene is TRBJ2-4, the V gene TRBV25-1, with TRBD1 matching 7 bases. Looked up from germline, CDR1 is MGHDK and CDR2 is SYGVNS. The V gene end was trimmed by 4 bases and the J gene end by 3 bases; junction bases not matched to a gene: 9. The CDR3 contains 16 residues. The CDR3 sequence is CASSGDRASSKNIQYF. CDR3 DNA sequence: TGTGCCAGCAGTGGCGACAGGGCGAGTAGCAAAAACATTCAGTACTTC.

The chain carries TRBV12-3 or TRBV12-4 and TRBJ2-1, with a weak D call TRBD1 (5 bases). CDR3 length equals 13 residues. V lost 6 bases to trimming and J lost 7 bases, with 13 bases between them. DNA of the CDR3: TGTGCCAGCAGCTCGACAGAGAAGAATGAGCAGTTCTTC. It translates to CASSSTEKNEQFF.

The chain joins TRBV28 to TRBJ1-1, with TRBD1 identical over 7 bases. The germline gives CDR1 MDHEN, CDR2 SYDVKM. V was clipped by 1 base and J by 0 bases; unmatched bases: 2. The CDR3 totals 15 residues. CDR3 DNA sequence: TGTGCCAGCAGTTTATCGGGACAGCTGAACACTGAAGCTTTCTTT. As protein: CASSLSGQLNTEAFF. Full variable domain (rest looked up from reference TRBV28 and TRBJ1-1): DVKVTQSSRYLVKRTGEKVFLECVQDMDHENMFWYRQDPGLGLRLIYFSYDVKMKEKGDIPEGYSVSREKKERFSLILESASTNQTSMYLCASSLSGQLNTEAFFGQGTRLTVV.

The V and J genes are TRBV18 and TRBJ2-1; D gene unclear. Trimming removed 5 bases from V and 4 bases from J, with 12 bases in between. Per the germline V gene, CDR1 is KGHSH and CDR2 is LQKENI. The CDR3 is 14 amino acids. The CDR3 loop is CASSTRASYNEQFF. The DNA for the CDR3 is TGTGCCAGCTCAACCAGAGCTAGTTACAATGAGCAGTTCTTC.

This chain uses TRBV4-1 with TRBJ2-7, with 8 bases identical to TRBD1. Germline lookup yields CDR1 MGHRA and CDR2 YSYEKL. V was pared by 5 bases and J by 4 bases, with 19 bases of the junction left unmatched. The CDR3 is made up of 18 amino acids. The CDR3 loop reads CASSSTLTPLTGVYEQYF. The CDR3 DNA reads TGCGCCAGCAGCTCAACGTTGACCCCACTGACAGGGGTTTACGAGCAGTACTTC.

The chain joins TRBV9 to TRBJ2-3; D perhaps matches TRBD1 (6 bases). CDR1 and CDR2 (germline): SGDLS, YYNGEE. CDR3 size: 16 residues. The V end lost 1 base, the J end lost 2 bases, and 14 bases lay between the germline ends. This CDR3 is CASSVFSGEHTDTQYF. The CDR3 coding sequence is TGTGCCAGCAGCGTATTCTCAGGGGAACACACAGATACGCAGTATTTT.

J is TRBJ2-1 and V is TRBV14; a possible D gene is TRBD2 (6 bases). V lost 3 bases and J lost 16, with 16 bases in between. The CDR3 spans 12 residues. The germline gives CDR1 SGHDN, CDR2 FVKESK. The CDR3 DNA sequence: TGTGCCAGCAGCCAGGGCGGGACTGGGAGATTCTTC. It codes for CASSQGGTGRFF.

The chain couples TRBV5-4 to TRBJ1-1; D not resolved. Germline loops: CDR1 SGHNT, CDR2 YYREEE (reference sequence). The germline V and J ends were trimmed by 4 bases and 2 bases, with 18 bases remaining between them. CDR3 length equals 16 residues. CDR3 nucleotides: TGTGCCAGCAGCCCGAACGGGCCCCCACTAAACACTGAAGCTTTCTTT. It encodes CASSPNGPPLNTEAFF. The whole variable domain, filled in from reference TRBV5-4 and TRBJ1-1, reads ETGVTQSPTHLIKTRGQQVTLRCSSQSGHNTVSWYQQALGQGPQFIFQYYREEENGRGNFPPRFSGLQFPNYSSELNVNALELDDSALYLCASSPNGPPLNTEAFFGQGTRLTVV.

The CDR3 DNA is TGTGCCAGCAGCTTATCTTACGAGCAGTACTTC. It is translated as CASSLSYEQYF. This sequence joins TRBV7-2 and TRBJ2-7; no clear D. The CDR3 runs 11 residues. Germline-derived CDR1 and CDR2 are SGHTA and FQGNSA. Trimming stripped 2 bases from V and 4 bases from J, with 3 bases between.